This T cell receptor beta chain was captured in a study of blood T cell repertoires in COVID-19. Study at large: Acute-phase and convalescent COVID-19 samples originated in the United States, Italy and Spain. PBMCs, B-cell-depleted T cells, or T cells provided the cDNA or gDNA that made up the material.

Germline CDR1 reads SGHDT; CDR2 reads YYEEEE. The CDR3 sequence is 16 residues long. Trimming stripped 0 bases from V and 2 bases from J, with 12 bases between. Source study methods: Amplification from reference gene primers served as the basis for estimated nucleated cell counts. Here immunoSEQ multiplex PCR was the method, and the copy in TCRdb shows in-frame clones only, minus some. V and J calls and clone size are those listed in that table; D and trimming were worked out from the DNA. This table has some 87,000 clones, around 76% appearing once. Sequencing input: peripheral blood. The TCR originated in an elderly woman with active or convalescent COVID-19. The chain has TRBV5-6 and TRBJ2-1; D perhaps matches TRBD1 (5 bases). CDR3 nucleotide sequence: TGTGCCAGCAGCTTGGCCGCCAGGGTTACCTACAATGAGCAGTTCTTC. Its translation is CASSLAARVTYNEQFF.